The rows below give T cell receptor beta chains drawn from one sample of a study of blood T cell repertoires in COVID-19. TCRdb's table, derived via immunoSEQ multiplex PCR, lists solely in-frame clones and lacks some. The data contain about 400,000 clones, around 89% of them singletons. The sample comprised PBMCs or T cells enriched from blood (not recorded which). The receptors shown here come from a woman aged 25 to 45 with acute COVID-19. The CDR3 runs from the conserved cysteine through the conserved F or W. D genes are given only for firm matches. Some rows have no size entry. The others give once, few or many, or a class for an expanded clone.

D	V	J	size	CDR3	DNA
NA	TRBV18	TRBJ1-3	NA	CASSPDSAGGNTIYF	TGTGCCAGCTCACCGGATTCAGCGGGGGGAAACACCATATATTTT
NA	TRBV7-9	TRBJ1-4	NA	CASSVGSRPGGEKLFF	TGTGCCAGCAGCGTCGGCTCCAGGCCCGGCGGGGAAAAACTGTTTTTT
NA	TRBV24-1	TRBJ1-1	NA	CATRARGMNTEAFF	TGTGCCACCAGGGCGCGGGGTATGAACACTGAAGCTTTCTTT
TRBD2	TRBV5-1	TRBJ2-7	NA	CASSSAGVSEQYF	TGCGCCAGCAGTTCGGCGGGGGTAAGCGAGCAGTACTTC
NA	TRBV4-1	TRBJ1-1	NA	CASSHYGGNTEAFF	TGCGCCAGCAGCCATTACGGGGGAAACACTGAAGCTTTCTTT
TRBD1	TRBV18	TRBJ2-1	NA	CASSLFTGVNEQFF	TGTGCCAGCTCACTATTTACAGGGGTCAATGAGCAGTTCTTC
TRBD1	TRBV4-1	TRBJ2-7	once	CASSQGGTGSYEQYF	TGCGCCAGCAGCCAAGGGGGGACAGGTTCCTACGAGCAGTACTTC
NA	TRBV19	TRBJ1-3	NA	CASSIDHATGRNTIYF	TGTGCCAGTAGTATAGATCATGCCACAGGCCGAAACACCATATATTTT
TRBD1	TRBV4-3	TRBJ1-2	NA	CASSQGQGDNYGYTF	TGCGCCAGCAGCCAAGGTCAGGGGGACAACTATGGCTACACCTTC
NA	TRBV5-6	TRBJ2-3	NA	CASSLVRGNTDTQYF	TGTGCCAGCAGCTTGGTCAGGGGAAACACAGATACGCAGTATTTT
TRBD1	TRBV5-1	TRBJ1-1	NA	CASSFRGAEAFF	TGCGCCAGCAGCTTCAGGGGGGCTGAAGCTTTCTTT
NA	TRBV2	TRBJ1-5	few	CASSSNDKNQPQHF	TGTGCCAGCAGTTCCAATGACAAGAATCAGCCCCAGCATTTT
NA	TRBV30	TRBJ1-5	NA	CAWLGRQGISASNQPQHF	TGTGCCTGGCTAGGTAGGCAGGGTATTTCTGCGAGCAATCAGCCCCAGCATTTT
TRBD1	TRBV13	TRBJ1-2	NA	CASSLVDRGRNYGYTF	TGTGCCAGCAGCTTAGTGGACAGGGGGCGGAACTATGGCTACACCTTC
TRBD2	TRBV6-4	TRBJ2-2	NA	CASRKGLAGTGELFF	TGTGCCAGCAGAAAGGGACTAGCGGGGACCGGGGAGCTGTTTTTT
NA	TRBV29-1	TRBJ1-3	NA	CSVVSGVNTIYF	TGCAGCGTTGTGTCAGGGGTGAACACCATATATTTT
NA	TRBV18	TRBJ1-2	NA	CASSPSPPTGTISYGYTF	TGTGCCAGCTCACCTTCCCCCCCGACAGGAACTATTTCGTATGGCTACACCTTC
TRBD1	TRBV6-5	TRBJ1-5	NA	CASRRDRGYNQPQHF	TGTGCCAGCAGAAGGGACAGGGGTTATAATCAGCCCCAGCATTTT
TRBD1	TRBV5-5	TRBJ1-2	NA	CASSFSTGGDYGYTF	TGTGCCAGCAGCTTTTCGACAGGGGGCGACTATGGCTACACCTTC
NA	TRBV7-2	TRBJ2-2	NA	CASSLVVGATWELFF	TGTGCCAGCAGCTTAGTCGTGGGGGCCACCTGGGAGCTGTTTTTT
NA	TRBV29-1	TRBJ1-4	NA	CSVADSPNEKLFF	TGCAGCGTTGCCGACAGCCCTAATGAAAAACTGTTTTTT
TRBD1	TRBV10-2	TRBJ1-1	few	CASTADRAVEGAFF	TGCGCCAGCACCGCGGACAGGGCCGTAGAGGGGGCTTTCTTT
TRBD1	TRBV7-9	TRBJ2-3	NA	CASGRTGEADTQYF	TGTGCCAGCGGAAGGACAGGGGAGGCAGATACGCAGTATTTT
NA	TRBV15	TRBJ2-7	NA	CATSRPPGLLRDTEQYF	TGTGCCACCAGCAGGCCCCCCGGACTGCTTCGCGATACCGAGCAGTACTTC
TRBD2	TRBV6-6	TRBJ2-3	NA	CASSRLAGGSTDTQYF	TGTGCCAGCAGTCGACTAGCGGGGGGTTCCACAGATACGCAGTATTTT
NA	TRBV28	TRBJ2-7	NA	CASSFRGANSYEQYF	TGTGCCAGCAGTTTCCGGGGGGCCAACTCCTACGAGCAGTACTTC
NA	TRBV6-6	TRBJ1-1	NA	CASAFRGMAEAFF	TGTGCCAGCGCATTCAGGGGAATGGCTGAAGCTTTCTTT
TRBD1	TRBV10-2	TRBJ1-5	NA	CASSESRDRVSNQPQHF	TGCGCCAGCAGTGAGTCTAGGGACAGGGTGAGCAATCAGCCCCAGCATTTT
TRBD1	TRBV29-1	TRBJ1-4	NA	CSVDSQGDELFF	TGCAGCGTTGATAGCCAGGGGGATGAACTGTTTTTT
NA	TRBV19	TRBJ1-1	NA	CASSVRQAQNTEAFF	TGTGCCAGTAGTGTAAGACAGGCCCAGAACACTGAAGCTTTCTTT
TRBD2	TRBV3-1/TRBV3-2	TRBJ2-1	NA	CASSQEAGGYLSYNEQFF	TGTGCCAGCAGCCAAGAAGCGGGGGGGTACCTCTCCTACAATGAGCAGTTCTTC
NA	TRBV5-1	TRBJ2-2	NA	CASSLATGGTGELFF	TGCGCCAGCAGCTTGGCCACAGGAGGGACCGGGGAGCTGTTTTTT
NA	TRBV5-1	TRBJ2-2	NA	CASSSQGGGELFF	TGCGCCAGCAGCAGCCAGGGGGGCGGGGAGCTGTTTTTT
TRBD1	TRBV15	TRBJ2-7	NA	CATSKGQGVREQYF	TGTGCCACCAGCAAGGGACAGGGGGTGCGGGAGCAGTACTTC
TRBD1	TRBV15	TRBJ2-7	few	CATSSDRGIPYEQYF	TGTGCCACCAGCAGCGACAGGGGTATCCCCTACGAGCAGTACTTC
NA	TRBV27	TRBJ1-5	once	CASSLSMQGNQPQHF	TGTGCCAGCAGTTTATCGATGCAGGGGAATCAGCCCCAGCATTTT
TRBD1	TRBV2	TRBJ1-6	NA	CASSEGNRGRNSPLHF	TGTGCCAGCAGTGAGGGAAACAGGGGGAGGAATTCACCCCTCCACTTT
TRBD2	TRBV7-9	TRBJ2-3	NA	CASSAGEGTQYF	TGTGCCAGCAGCGCGGGGGAGGGTACGCAGTATTTT
TRBD1	TRBV18	TRBJ1-2	NA	CASSPGPTGGEGYTF	TGTGCCAGCTCACCTGGGCCCACAGGGGGCGAGGGCTACACCTTC
TRBD1	TRBV19	TRBJ1-2	few	CASTVDRDPYGYTF	TGTGCCAGTACAGTAGACAGGGATCCCTATGGCTACACCTTC
NA	TRBV7-8	TRBJ1-4	NA	CASSSEGQPSEKLFF	TGTGCCAGCAGCTCCGAAGGACAGCCCTCTGAAAAACTGTTTTTT
TRBD1	TRBV3-1/TRBV3-2	TRBJ1-4	NA	CASSSGTGGREKLFF	TGTGCCAGCAGCTCCGGGACAGGGGGGCGTGAAAAACTGTTTTTT
NA	TRBV29-1	TRBJ2-1	NA	CSAHSGRNNEQFF	TGCAGCGCACACTCAGGGCGGAACAATGAGCAGTTCTTC
NA	TRBV9	TRBJ1-1	once	CASSTAGTEAFF	TGTGCCAGCAGCACGGCGGGTACTGAAGCTTTCTTT
TRBD1	TRBV24-1	TRBJ1-1	many	CATSDSRPGTGNTEAFF	TGTGCCACCAGTGATTCTCGGCCTGGGACAGGGAACACTGAAGCTTTCTTT
NA	TRBV7-2	TRBJ2-3	NA	CASSSRRGSGFTDTQYF	TGTGCCAGCAGTTCACGGCGGGGCAGCGGATTCACAGATACGCAGTATTTT
NA	TRBV6-5	TRBJ2-1	NA	CASTLRPPERDEQFF	TGTGCCAGCACCTTGAGACCTCCAGAGCGCGATGAGCAGTTCTTC
TRBD1	TRBV19	TRBJ1-4	NA	CASSGTGDLNEKLFF	TGTGCCAGTAGTGGGACAGGGGACCTAAATGAAAAACTGTTTTTT
NA	TRBV15	TRBJ1-1	few	CATSIIGSRNTEAFF	TGTGCCACCAGCATAATCGGTTCACGGAACACTGAAGCTTTCTTT
TRBD1	TRBV5-1	TRBJ1-5	NA	CASSRTGDSNQPQHF	TGCGCCAGCAGCCGGACAGGGGATAGCAATCAGCCCCAGCATTTT
NA	TRBV7-9	TRBJ2-3	NA	CASSPWGGQADTQYF	TGTGCCAGCAGTCCGTGGGGGGGCCAGGCAGATACGCAGTATTTT
NA	TRBV13	TRBJ1-2	once	CASSLRTALGYTF	TGTGCCAGCAGCCTACGGACAGCTCTTGGCTACACCTTC
TRBD1	TRBV2	TRBJ2-7	NA	CASGEEPGQHSYEQYF	TGTGCCAGCGGAGAGGAGCCGGGACAGCACTCCTACGAGCAGTACTTC